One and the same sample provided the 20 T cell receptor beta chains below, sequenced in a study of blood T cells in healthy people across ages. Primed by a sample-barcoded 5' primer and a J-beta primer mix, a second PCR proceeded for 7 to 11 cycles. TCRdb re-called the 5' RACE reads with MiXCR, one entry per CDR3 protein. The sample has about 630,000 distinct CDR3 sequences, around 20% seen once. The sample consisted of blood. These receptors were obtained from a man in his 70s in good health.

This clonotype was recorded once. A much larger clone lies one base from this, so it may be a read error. The CDR3 loop reads CAGSLVRGETQYF. For the CDR3, the DNA is TGTGCCGGCAGCTTGGTTAGGGGAGAGACCCAGTACTTC. The gene calls are TRBV5-5 and TRBJ2-5; maybe TRBD1 (5 bases). CDR1 SGHKS and CDR2 YYEKEE come from the germline V gene (reference sequence). The CDR3 is 13 amino acids.

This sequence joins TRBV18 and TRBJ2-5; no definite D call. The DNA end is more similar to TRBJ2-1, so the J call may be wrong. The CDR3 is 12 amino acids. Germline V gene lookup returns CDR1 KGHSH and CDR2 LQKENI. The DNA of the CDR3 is TGTGCCAGCTCACCACCGGGAAACAAGCAGTTCTTC. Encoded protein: CASSPPGNKQFF.

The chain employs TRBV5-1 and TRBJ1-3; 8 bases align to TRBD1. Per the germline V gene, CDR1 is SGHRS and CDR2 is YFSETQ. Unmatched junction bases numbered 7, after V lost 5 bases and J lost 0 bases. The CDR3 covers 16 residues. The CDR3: CASRPYGQGSGNTIYF. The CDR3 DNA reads TGCGCCAGCAGACCCTATGGACAGGGCTCTGGAAACACCATATATTTT.

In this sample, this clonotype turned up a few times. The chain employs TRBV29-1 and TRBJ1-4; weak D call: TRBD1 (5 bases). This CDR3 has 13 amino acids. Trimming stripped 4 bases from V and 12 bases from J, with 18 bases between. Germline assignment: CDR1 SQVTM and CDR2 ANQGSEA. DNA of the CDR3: TGCAGCGTTGTTTGGGGGAGGACGGGACAACTGTTTTTT. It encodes CSVVWGRTGQLFF.

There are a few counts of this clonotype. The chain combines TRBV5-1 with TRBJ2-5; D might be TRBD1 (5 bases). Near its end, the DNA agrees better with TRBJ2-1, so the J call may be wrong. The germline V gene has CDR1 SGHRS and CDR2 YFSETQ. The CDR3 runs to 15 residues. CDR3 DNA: TGCGCCAGCAGCTTGGTAGGGGAATACTACAATGAGCAGTTCTTC. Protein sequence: CASSLVGEYYNEQFF.

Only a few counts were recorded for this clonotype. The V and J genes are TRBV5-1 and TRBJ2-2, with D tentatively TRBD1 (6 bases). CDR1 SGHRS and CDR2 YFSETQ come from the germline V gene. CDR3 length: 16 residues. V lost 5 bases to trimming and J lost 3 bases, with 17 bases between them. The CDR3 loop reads CASSSPTPGDTGELFF. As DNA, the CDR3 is TGCGCCAGCAGTAGTCCCACCCCAGGGGACACCGGGGAGCTGTTTTTT. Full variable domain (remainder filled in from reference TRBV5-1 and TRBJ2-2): KAGVTQTPRYLIKTRGQQVTLSCSPISGHRSVSWYQQTPGQGLQFLFEYFSETQRNKGNFPGRFSGRQFSNSRSEMNVSTLELGDSALYLCASSSPTPGDTGELFFGEGSRLTVL.

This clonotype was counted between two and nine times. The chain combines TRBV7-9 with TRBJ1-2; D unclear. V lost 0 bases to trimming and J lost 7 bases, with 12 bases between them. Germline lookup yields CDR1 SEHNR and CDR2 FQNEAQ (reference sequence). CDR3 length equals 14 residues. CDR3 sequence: CASSLAYSGSGYTF. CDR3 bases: TGTGCCAGCAGCTTAGCATATTCCGGCTCTGGCTACACCTTC. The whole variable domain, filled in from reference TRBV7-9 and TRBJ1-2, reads DTGVSQNPRHKITKRGQNVTFRCDPISEHNRLYWYRQTLGQGPEFLTYFQNEAQLEKSRLLSDRFSAERPKGSFSTLEIQRTEQGDSAMYLCASSLAYSGSGYTFGSGTRLTVV.

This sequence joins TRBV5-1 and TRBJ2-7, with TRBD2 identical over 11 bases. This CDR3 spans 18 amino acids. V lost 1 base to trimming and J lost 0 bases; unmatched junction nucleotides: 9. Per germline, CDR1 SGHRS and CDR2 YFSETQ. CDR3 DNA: TGCGCCAGCAGCTTGTCCCCTACTAGCGGGAGTTCCTCCTACGAGCAGTACTTC. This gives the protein CASSLSPTSGSSSYEQYF.

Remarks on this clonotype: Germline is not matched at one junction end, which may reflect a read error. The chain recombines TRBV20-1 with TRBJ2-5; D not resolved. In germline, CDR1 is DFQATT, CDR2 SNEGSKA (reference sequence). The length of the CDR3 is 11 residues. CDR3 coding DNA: TGCAGTGCTAGGAGCGAAGAGGCCCAGTACTTC. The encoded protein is CSARSEEAQYF.

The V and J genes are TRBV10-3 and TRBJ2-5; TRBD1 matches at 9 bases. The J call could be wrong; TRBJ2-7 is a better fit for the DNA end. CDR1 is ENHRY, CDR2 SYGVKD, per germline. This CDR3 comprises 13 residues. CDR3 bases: TGTGCCAGCCAAGACAGGGGGAAATACGAGCAGTACTTC. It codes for CASQDRGKYEQYF.

CDR3 protein: CASSQGRQGNKNIQYF. The CDR3 DNA reads TGTGCCAGCAGCCAAGGTCGACAGGGCAACAAAAACATTCAGTACTTC. This chain uses TRBV6-5 with TRBJ2-4, with 7 positions matching TRBD1. With V trimmed by 6 bases and J by 3 bases, 11 bases remained unmatched. This CDR3 has 16 residues. Germline V gene lookup returns CDR1 MNHEY and CDR2 SVGAGI.

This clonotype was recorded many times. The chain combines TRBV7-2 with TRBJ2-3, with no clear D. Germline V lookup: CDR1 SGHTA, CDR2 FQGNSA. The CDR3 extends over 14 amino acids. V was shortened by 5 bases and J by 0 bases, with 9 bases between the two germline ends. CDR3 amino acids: CASSRGGSTDTQYF. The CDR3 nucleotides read TGTGCCAGCAGCCGAGGTGGTAGCACAGATACGCAGTATTTT. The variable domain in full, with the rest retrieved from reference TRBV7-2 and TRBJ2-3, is GAGVSQSPSNKVTEKGKDVELRCDPISGHTALYWYRQSLGQGLEFLIYFQGNSAPDKSGLPSDRFSAERTGGSVSTLTIQRTQQEDSAVYLCASSRGGSTDTQYFGPGTRLTVL.

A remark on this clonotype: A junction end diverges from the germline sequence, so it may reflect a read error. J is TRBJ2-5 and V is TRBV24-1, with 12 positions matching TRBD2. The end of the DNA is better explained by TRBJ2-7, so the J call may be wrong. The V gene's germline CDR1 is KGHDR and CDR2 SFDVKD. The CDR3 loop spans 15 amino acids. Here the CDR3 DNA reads TGTGCCAGCAGTGAAGCAACTAGCGGGGGGCACGAGCAGTACTTC. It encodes CASSEATSGGHEQYF.

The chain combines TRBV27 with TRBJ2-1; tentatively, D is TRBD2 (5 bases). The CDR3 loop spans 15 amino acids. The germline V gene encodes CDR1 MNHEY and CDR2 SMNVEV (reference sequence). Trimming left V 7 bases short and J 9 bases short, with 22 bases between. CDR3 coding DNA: TGTGCCAGCATCCTTATGGGGTCACGGGGTGGTGAGCAGTTCTTC. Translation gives CASILMGSRGGEQFF.

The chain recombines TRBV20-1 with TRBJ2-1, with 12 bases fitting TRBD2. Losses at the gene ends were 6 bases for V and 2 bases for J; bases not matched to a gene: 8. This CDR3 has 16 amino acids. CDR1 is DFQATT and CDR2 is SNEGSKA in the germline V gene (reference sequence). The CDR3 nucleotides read TGCAGTGCCCCGCCACGACTAGCGGGAGCCTACAATGAGCAGTTCTTC. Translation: CSAPPRLAGAYNEQFF.

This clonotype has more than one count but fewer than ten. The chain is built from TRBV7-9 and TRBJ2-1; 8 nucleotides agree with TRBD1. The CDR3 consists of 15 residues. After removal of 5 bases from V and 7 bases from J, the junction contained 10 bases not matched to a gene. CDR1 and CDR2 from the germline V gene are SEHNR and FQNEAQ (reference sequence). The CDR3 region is CASSPPGQGKNEQFF. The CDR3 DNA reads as TGTGCCAGCAGCCCACCCGGACAGGGAAAAAATGAGCAGTTCTTC.

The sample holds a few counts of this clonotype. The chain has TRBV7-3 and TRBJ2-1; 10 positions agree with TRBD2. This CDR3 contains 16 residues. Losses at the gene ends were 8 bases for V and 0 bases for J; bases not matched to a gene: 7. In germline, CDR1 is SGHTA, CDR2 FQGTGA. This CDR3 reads CASRPSSGGSYNEQFF. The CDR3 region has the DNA TGTGCCAGCCGGCCCTCTAGCGGGGGCTCCTACAATGAGCAGTTCTTC. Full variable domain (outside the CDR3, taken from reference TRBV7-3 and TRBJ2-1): GAGVSQTPSNKVTEKGKYVELRCDPISGHTALYWYRQSLGQGPEFLIYFQGTGAADDSGLPNDRFFAVRPEGSVSTLKIQRTERGDSAVYLCASRPSSGGSYNEQFFGPGTRLTVL.

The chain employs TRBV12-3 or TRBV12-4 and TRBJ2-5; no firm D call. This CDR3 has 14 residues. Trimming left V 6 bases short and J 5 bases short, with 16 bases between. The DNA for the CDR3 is TGTGCCAGCAGCCATCCCGCAGCGAGGGAGACCCAGTACTTC. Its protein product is CASSHPAARETQYF.

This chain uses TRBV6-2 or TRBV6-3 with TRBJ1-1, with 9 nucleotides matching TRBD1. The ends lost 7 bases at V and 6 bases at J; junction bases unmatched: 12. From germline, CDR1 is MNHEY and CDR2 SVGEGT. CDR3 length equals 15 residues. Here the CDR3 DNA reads TGTGCCAGCAAAGAGTTAGGACAGGGGAGCCCTGAAGCTTTCTTT. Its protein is CASKELGQGSPEAFF.

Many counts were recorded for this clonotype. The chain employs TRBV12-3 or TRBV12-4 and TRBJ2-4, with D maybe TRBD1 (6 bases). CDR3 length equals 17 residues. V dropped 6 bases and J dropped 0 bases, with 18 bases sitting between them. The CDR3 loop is CASRAPGQAGAKNIQYF. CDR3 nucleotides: TGTGCCAGCAGGGCCCCGGGACAAGCCGGAGCCAAAAACATTCAGTACTTC.